This is a list of T cell receptor beta chains from one sample in a study of long-term antiretroviral therapy in people with HIV. Produced via immunoSEQ multiplex PCR; TCRdb's table is partial and in-frame only. The sample lists 22,000 or so clones, approximately 80% occurring once. Specimen: unsorted PBMCs, collected approximately 6.2 years after starting antiretroviral therapy. These receptors were taken from a man aged 25-45 years with HIV. CDR3s include the opening cysteine and the closing phenylalanine or tryptophan. The order of the fields is CDR3 DNA, CDR3 protein, D gene, clone size, J gene, V gene. The D gene is left open where the match is weak. Clone size, where shown, is once, few, many, or a class for clones that have expanded.

CDR3nt: TGTGCCAGCAGTTTGGGACAGGGGCCCCTTTTGCGGGGCTACACCTTC
CDR3aa: CASSLGQGPLLRGYTF
d_gene: TRBD1
abundance: NA
j_gene: TRBJ1-2
v_gene: TRBV28

CDR3nt: TGTGCCAGCAGCTCCGTTTTTAGCGCCGGGGAGCTGTTTTTT
CDR3aa: CASSSVFSAGELFF
d_gene: NA
abundance: NA
j_gene: TRBJ2-2
v_gene: TRBV11-2

CDR3nt: TGTGCCACCGGAGATCCTAGTAGACCCTACGAGCAGTACTTC
CDR3aa: CATGDPSRPYEQYF
d_gene: NA
abundance: NA
j_gene: TRBJ2-7
v_gene: TRBV27

CDR3nt: TGTGCCAGTACCCAGACAGGGAGCAATCAGCCCCAGCATTTT
CDR3aa: CASTQTGSNQPQHF
d_gene: TRBD1
abundance: NA
j_gene: TRBJ1-5
v_gene: TRBV19

CDR3nt: TGTGCCAGCAGCGGGACAGGGGGCACTGAAGCTTTCTTT
CDR3aa: CASSGTGGTEAFF
d_gene: TRBD1
abundance: once
j_gene: TRBJ1-1
v_gene: TRBV9

CDR3nt: TGTGCCAGCAGCTTGGCCTACGAGCAGTACTTC
CDR3aa: CASSLAYEQYF
d_gene: NA
abundance: NA
j_gene: TRBJ2-7
v_gene: TRBV5-8

CDR3nt: TGTGCCAGTAGTATACTGATTCGGGGGACGGAGACCTACGAGCAGTACTTC
CDR3aa: CASSILIRGTETYEQYF
d_gene: NA
abundance: once
j_gene: TRBJ2-7
v_gene: TRBV19

CDR3nt: TGCAGCGTTGAGTCTGGACAGGGGGCGCGGGGCTATGGCTACACCTTC
CDR3aa: CSVESGQGARGYGYTF
d_gene: TRBD1
abundance: NA
j_gene: TRBJ1-2
v_gene: TRBV29-1

CDR3nt: TGCACCAGCAGCCAAGTGGGACTAGCGGGGGCCAACTCCTACGAGCAGTACTTC
CDR3aa: CTSSQVGLAGANSYEQYF
d_gene: NA
abundance: NA
j_gene: TRBJ2-7
v_gene: TRBV1

CDR3nt: TGTGCCAGCAGTCCCAACGAGGGACAGTTCTTGGGGACCCAGTACTTC
CDR3aa: CASSPNEGQFLGTQYF
d_gene: TRBD1
abundance: NA
j_gene: TRBJ2-5
v_gene: TRBV6-6

CDR3nt: TGTGCCAGCAGCTTAGGGGGGGTACTAGCGGGGTACAATGAGCAGTTCTTC
CDR3aa: CASSLGGVLAGYNEQFF
d_gene: TRBD2
abundance: NA
j_gene: TRBJ2-1
v_gene: TRBV7-2

CDR3nt: TGTGCCTGGAGTGGTGGACAGGGAGGGGATACGCAGTATTTT
CDR3aa: CAWSGGQGGDTQYF
d_gene: NA
abundance: NA
j_gene: TRBJ2-3
v_gene: TRBV30

CDR3nt: TGTGCCAGCAGCCAAGACCGGTTGTGGACAGGGGGTGACACTGAAGCTTTCTTT
CDR3aa: CASSQDRLWTGGDTEAFF
d_gene: TRBD1
abundance: few
j_gene: TRBJ1-1
v_gene: TRBV4-2

CDR3nt: TGTGCCAGCAGCGCCTACAATGAGCAGTTCTTC
CDR3aa: CASSAYNEQFF
d_gene: NA
abundance: NA
j_gene: TRBJ2-1
v_gene: TRBV12-1

CDR3nt: TGTGCCAGCAGCCCTCGAACTATCTCCTACAATGAGCAGTTCTTC
CDR3aa: CASSPRTISYNEQFF
d_gene: NA
abundance: NA
j_gene: TRBJ2-1
v_gene: TRBV4-2

CDR3nt: TGCGCCAGCAGCTTTGGGCGCGAGCAGTACTTC
CDR3aa: CASSFGREQYF
d_gene: NA
abundance: NA
j_gene: TRBJ2-7
v_gene: TRBV5-1

CDR3nt: TGTGCCAGCAGCAACAGGGAGGTCACTGAAGCTTTCTTT
CDR3aa: CASSNREVTEAFF
d_gene: NA
abundance: NA
j_gene: TRBJ1-1
v_gene: TRBV28

CDR3nt: TGTGCCAGCAGCCTGGGGACAGGGTGGACCGGGGAGCTGTTTTTT
CDR3aa: CASSLGTGWTGELFF
d_gene: TRBD1
abundance: NA
j_gene: TRBJ2-2
v_gene: TRBV7-7

CDR3nt: TGTGCCAGCAGCCAGACAGGGGTAATAAACGAGCAGTACTTC
CDR3aa: CASSQTGVINEQYF
d_gene: TRBD1
abundance: NA
j_gene: TRBJ2-7
v_gene: TRBV2